The 12 T cell receptor beta chains in this list originate from one sample, sequenced in a study of blood T cell repertoires in COVID-19. TCRdb's table, derived via immunoSEQ multiplex PCR, lists solely in-frame clones and lacks some. Of approximately 150,000 clones in the sample, approximately 84% were seen once. Material: peripheral blood. These receptors were taken from a woman aged 80 or over with acute or convalescent COVID-19.

J is TRBJ2-2 and V is TRBV3-1 (or the pseudogene TRBV3-2); 10 positions agree with TRBD1. V lost 2 bases to trimming and J lost 6 bases; unmatched junction nucleotides: 9. CDR1 and CDR2 from the germline V gene are LGHDT and YNNKEL (reference sequence). The CDR3 loop spans 17 amino acids. DNA for the CDR3: TGTGCCAGCAGCCAACCATATAGCGGGACAGGGGCCGGGGAGCTGTTTTTT. This translates into CASSQPYSGTGAGELFF.

V is TRBV5-1 and J is TRBJ2-7; tentative D call: TRBD2 (6 bases). The CDR3 extends over 12 amino acids. Per germline, CDR1 SGHRS and CDR2 YFSETQ. V lost 5 bases and J lost 6, with 12 bases in between. CDR3 in amino acids: CASRSGSSEQYF. The CDR3 nucleotides are TGCGCCAGCAGGTCCGGGAGCTCCGAGCAGTACTTC.

The sample holds one count of this clone. CDR3 sequence (DNA): TGTGCCAGCAGTTTGGCCCAGACAAACCACGAGCAGTACTTC. Its translation is CASSLAQTNHEQYF. The chain uses TRBV27 and TRBJ2-7; D is undetermined. This CDR3 has 14 residues. V was pared by 3 bases and J by 5 bases, with 14 bases between. Germline loops: CDR1 MNHEY, CDR2 SMNVEV (reference sequence).

This clone was recorded a few times. The rearrangement links TRBV10-1 to TRBJ2-3; 9 positions match TRBD2. Germline CDR1 reads WNHNN; CDR2 reads SYGVQD (reference sequence). This CDR3 region has 15 residues. V dropped 6 bases and J dropped 0; count of bases not matched to a gene: 4. The CDR3: CASSNLAGSTDTQYF. The CDR3 nucleotides read TGCGCCAGCAGCAACCTAGCGGGGAGCACAGATACGCAGTATTTT.

The chain has TRBV3-1 (or the pseudogene TRBV3-2) and TRBJ1-1; D gene ambiguous. Per germline, CDR1 LGHDT and CDR2 YNNKEL (reference sequence). V was pared by 1 base and J by 7 bases, with 10 bases between. This CDR3 contains 13 residues. CDR3 sequence: CASSQVPEGEAFF. The CDR3 nucleotides read TGTGCCAGCAGCCAAGTCCCTGAGGGTGAAGCTTTCTTT.

This clone was picked up a small number of times. The rearrangement joins TRBV3-1 (or the pseudogene TRBV3-2) to TRBJ2-5; D ambiguous. Per germline, CDR1 LGHDT and CDR2 YNNKEL (reference sequence). The V end was cut by 4 bases, the J end by 4 bases, with 7 bases between. The length of the CDR3 is 12 residues. The CDR3 DNA reads as TGTGCCAGCAGCCCCGGTGGAGAGACCCAGTACTTC. It translates to CASSPGGETQYF.

The chain employs TRBV7-2 and TRBJ1-4; 7 bases match TRBD1. CDR1 SGHTA and CDR2 FQGNSA come from the germline V gene. This CDR3 contains 16 residues. V gave up 2 bases and J gave up 2 bases; unmatched junction bases: 5. Here the CDR3 reads CASSLTPTGTNEKLFF. The CDR3 coding sequence is TGTGCCAGCAGCTTAACGCCGACAGGGACTAATGAAAAACTGTTTTTT.

In DNA, the CDR3 is TGTGCCAGCATGACCGGAGTCCAGCCCCAGCATTTT. It codes for CASMTGVQPQHF. The rearrangement uses TRBV19 and TRBJ1-5, with D uncertain. V lost 9 bases to trimming and J lost 7 bases, with 13 bases between them. The CDR3 runs to 12 residues. Germline V gene data show CDR1 as LNHDA and CDR2 as SQIVND (reference sequence). The whole variable domain, filled in from reference TRBV19 and TRBJ1-5, reads DGGITQSPKYLFRKEGQNVTLSCEQNLNHDAMYWYRQDPGQGLRLIYYSQIVNDFQKGDIAEGYSVSREKKESFPLTVTSAQKNPTAFYLCASMTGVQPQHFGDGTRLSIL.

This sequence joins TRBV21-1 and TRBJ1-1. TRBV21-1 is flagged as a pseudogene. The CDR3 sequence is 15 residues long. The CDR3: CASRRRGPKNTEAFF. CDR3 sequence (DNA): TGTGCCAGCAGACGGAGGGGACCGAAGAACACTGAAGCTTTCTTT.

This clone was counted a single time. The CDR3 here is CASSYGRYAGRGTQYF. DNA for the CDR3: TGTGCCAGCAGCTACGGACGCTATGCGGGGCGGGGGACCCAGTACTTC. The chain employs TRBV11-2 and TRBJ2-5; tentatively, D is TRBD2 (6 bases). CDR1 and CDR2 (germline): SGHAT, FQNNGV. Trimming left V 4 bases short and J 7 bases short, with 22 bases between. The CDR3 loop spans 16 amino acids.

The CDR3 protein is CASSLTSTDTQYF. The CDR3 DNA reads as TGTGCCAGCAGTTTAACTAGCACAGATACGCAGTATTTT. The V gene is TRBV12-3 or TRBV12-4, the J gene TRBJ2-3; D call uncertain. The V end was cut by 2 bases, the J end by 0 bases, with 3 bases between. The CDR3 is 13 residues long.

The chain has TRBV4-1 and TRBJ1-6; TRBD1 might be the D (5 bases). The germline V and J ends were trimmed by 0 bases and 7 bases, with 13 bases remaining between them. Germline V gene lookup returns CDR1 MGHRA and CDR2 YSYEKL. This CDR3 is 16 amino acids long. This CDR3 is CASSQDLQGGNSPLHF. The CDR3 region has the DNA TGCGCCAGCAGCCAAGATTTGCAGGGAGGGAATTCACCCCTCCACTTT.